The entry below describes one T cell receptor (beta chain). Antigen specificity is unknown. The library targeted TCRbeta and was prepared with unique molecular identifiers. TCRdb itself ran the PCR reads through MiXCR, one entry per CDR3 protein. The data contain a few hundred thousand distinct CDR3 sequences, more than 20% of them seen just once; the ten biggest clones take up approximately 39%. This CDR3 region has 13 residues. CDR1 is SGHRS, CDR2 YFSETQ, per germline. Trimming took 3 bases from V and 8 from J, leaving 12 bases between them. This specimen comes from a study of T-cell reconstitution after alpha-beta-depleted transplantation in children. Study-wide points: At around two months after transplant, the alpha-beta T cells were reportedly derived from several hundred expanded clones that came from non-depleted graft cells. The origin of high day-60 TCRbeta diversity in some patients lay in surviving recipient T cells and thymic progenitors. A year had passed since transplant, and T-cell counts and diversity by then came mostly from newly produced T cells.

This TCR was recovered from a boy under two years old with Wiskott-Aldrich syndrome, due to receive a stem cell transplant. This specimen was PBMCs, taken before TCRalphabeta/CD19-depleted stem cell transplant. The chain uses TRBV5-1 and TRBJ2-1; D assignment may be TRBD1 or TRBD2 (6 bases each). For the CDR3, the DNA is TGCGCCAGCAGCTCTTACGGGGGCTATGAGCAGTTCTTC. It encodes CASSSYGGYEQFF. The entire variable domain, with the rest obtained from reference TRBV5-1 and TRBJ2-1, is as follows: KAGVTQTPRYLIKTRGQQVTLSCSPISGHRSVSWYQQTPGQGLQFLFEYFSETQRNKGNFPGRFSGRQFSNSRSEMNVSTLELGDSALYLCASSSYGGYEQFFGPGTRLTVL.